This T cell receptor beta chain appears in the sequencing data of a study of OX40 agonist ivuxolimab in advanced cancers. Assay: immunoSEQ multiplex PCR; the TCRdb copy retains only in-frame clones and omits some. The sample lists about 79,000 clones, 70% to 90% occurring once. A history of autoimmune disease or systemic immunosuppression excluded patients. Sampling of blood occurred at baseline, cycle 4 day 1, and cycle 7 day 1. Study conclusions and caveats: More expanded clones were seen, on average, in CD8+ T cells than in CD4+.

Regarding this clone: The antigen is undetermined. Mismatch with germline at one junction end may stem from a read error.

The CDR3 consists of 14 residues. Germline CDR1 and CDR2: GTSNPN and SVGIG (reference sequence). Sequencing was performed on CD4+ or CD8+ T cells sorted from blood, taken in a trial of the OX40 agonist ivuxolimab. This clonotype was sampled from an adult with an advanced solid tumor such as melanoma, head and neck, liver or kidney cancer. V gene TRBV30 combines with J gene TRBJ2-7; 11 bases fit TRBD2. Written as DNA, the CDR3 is TGTGCCTGGAGTGTATCGCTAGCGGGGGGCGAGCAGTGCTTC. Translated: CAWSVSLAGGEQCF.